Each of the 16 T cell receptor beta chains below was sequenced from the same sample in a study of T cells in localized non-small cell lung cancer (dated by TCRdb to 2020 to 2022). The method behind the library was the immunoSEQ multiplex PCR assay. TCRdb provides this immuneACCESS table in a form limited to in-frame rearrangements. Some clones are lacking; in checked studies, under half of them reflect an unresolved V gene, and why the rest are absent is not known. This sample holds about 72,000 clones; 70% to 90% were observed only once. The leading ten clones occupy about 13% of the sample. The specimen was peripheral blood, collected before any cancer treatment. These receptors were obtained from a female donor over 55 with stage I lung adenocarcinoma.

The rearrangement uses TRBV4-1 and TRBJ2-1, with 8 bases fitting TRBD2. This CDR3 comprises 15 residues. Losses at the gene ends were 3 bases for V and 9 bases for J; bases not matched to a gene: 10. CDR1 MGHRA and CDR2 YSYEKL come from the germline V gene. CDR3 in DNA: TGCGCCAGCAGCCAGGGACTAGGGGAGTTAGGTGAGCAGTTCTTC. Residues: CASSQGLGELGEQFF.

CDR3 sequence: CASSVGAAFLSEQYF. CDR3 sequence (DNA): TGTGCCAGCAGCGTAGGAGCCGCCTTCCTTAGCGAGCAGTACTTC. The chain uses TRBV9 and TRBJ2-7; D not certain. Germline V gives CDR1 SGDLS, CDR2 YYNGEE. The CDR3 totals 15 residues. V was cut by 0 bases and J by 6 bases, with 16 bases left in between.

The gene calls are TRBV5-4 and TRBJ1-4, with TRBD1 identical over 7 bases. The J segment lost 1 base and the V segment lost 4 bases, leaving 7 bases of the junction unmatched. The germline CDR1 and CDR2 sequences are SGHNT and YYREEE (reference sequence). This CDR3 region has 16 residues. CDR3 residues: CASSKKRQGTNEKLFF. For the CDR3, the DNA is TGTGCCAGCAGCAAGAAGCGACAGGGAACTAATGAAAAACTGTTTTTT.

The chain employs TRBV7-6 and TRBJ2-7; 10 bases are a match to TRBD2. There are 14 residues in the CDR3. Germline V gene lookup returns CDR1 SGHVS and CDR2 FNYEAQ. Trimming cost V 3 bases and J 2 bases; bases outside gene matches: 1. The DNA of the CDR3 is TGTGCCAGCAGCTTTACTAGCGGGGCCTACGAGCAGTACTTC. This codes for CASSFTSGAYEQYF.

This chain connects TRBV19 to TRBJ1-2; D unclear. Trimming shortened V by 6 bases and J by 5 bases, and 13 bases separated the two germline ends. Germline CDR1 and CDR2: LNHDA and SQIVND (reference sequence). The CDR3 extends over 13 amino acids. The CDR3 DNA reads TGTGCCAGTAGACCGGACGGGCCTTATGGCTACACCTTC. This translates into CASRPDGPYGYTF.

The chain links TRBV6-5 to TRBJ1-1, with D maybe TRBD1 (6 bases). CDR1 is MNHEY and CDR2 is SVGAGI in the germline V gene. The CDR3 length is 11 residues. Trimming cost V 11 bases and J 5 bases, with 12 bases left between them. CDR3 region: CASWGQTEAFF. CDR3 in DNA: TGTGCCTCTTGGGGGCAAACTGAAGCTTTCTTT.

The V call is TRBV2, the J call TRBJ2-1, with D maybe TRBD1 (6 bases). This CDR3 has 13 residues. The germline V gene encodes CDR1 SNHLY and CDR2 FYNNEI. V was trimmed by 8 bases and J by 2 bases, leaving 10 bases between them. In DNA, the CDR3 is TGTGCCAGCCTGTACAGGGCCTACAATGAGCAGTTCTTC. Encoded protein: CASLYRAYNEQFF.

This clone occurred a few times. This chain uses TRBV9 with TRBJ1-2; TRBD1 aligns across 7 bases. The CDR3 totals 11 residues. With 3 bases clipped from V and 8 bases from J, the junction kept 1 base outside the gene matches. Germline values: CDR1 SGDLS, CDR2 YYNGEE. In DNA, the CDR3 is TGTGCCAGCAGCGACAGGGGCGGCTACACCTTC. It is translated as CASSDRGGYTF. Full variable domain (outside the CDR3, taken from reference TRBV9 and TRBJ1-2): DSGVTQTPKHLITATGQRVTLRCSPRSGDLSVYWYQQSLDQGLQFLIQYYNGEERAKGNILERFSAQQFPDLHSELNLSSLELGDSALYFCASSDRGGYTFGSGTRLTVV.

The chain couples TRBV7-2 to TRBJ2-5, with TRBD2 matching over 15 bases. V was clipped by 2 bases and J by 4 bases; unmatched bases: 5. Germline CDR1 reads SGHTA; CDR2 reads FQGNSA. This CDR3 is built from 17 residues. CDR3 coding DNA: TGTGCCAGCAGCTTAAGGGGACTAGCGGGAGGTGGAGAGACCCAGTACTTC. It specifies CASSLRGLAGGGETQYF.

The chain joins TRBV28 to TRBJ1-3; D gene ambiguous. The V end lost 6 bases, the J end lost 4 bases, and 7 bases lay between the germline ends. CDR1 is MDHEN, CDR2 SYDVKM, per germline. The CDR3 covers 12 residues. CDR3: CASSIWGNTIYF. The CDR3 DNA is TGTGCCAGCAGCATATGGGGAAACACCATATATTTT.

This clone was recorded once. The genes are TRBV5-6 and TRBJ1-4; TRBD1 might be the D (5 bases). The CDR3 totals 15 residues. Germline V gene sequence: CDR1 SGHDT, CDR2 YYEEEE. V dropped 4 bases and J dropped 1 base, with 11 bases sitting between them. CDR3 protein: CASSMRQRTNEKLFF. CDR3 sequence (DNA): TGTGCCAGCAGCATGCGACAGCGAACTAATGAAAAACTGTTTTTT. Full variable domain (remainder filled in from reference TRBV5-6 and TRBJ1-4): DAGVTQSPTHLIKTRGQQVTLRCSPKSGHDTVSWYQQALGQGPQFIFQYYEEEERQRGNFPDRFSGHQFPNYSSELNVNALLLGDSALYLCASSMRQRTNEKLFFGSGTQLSVL.

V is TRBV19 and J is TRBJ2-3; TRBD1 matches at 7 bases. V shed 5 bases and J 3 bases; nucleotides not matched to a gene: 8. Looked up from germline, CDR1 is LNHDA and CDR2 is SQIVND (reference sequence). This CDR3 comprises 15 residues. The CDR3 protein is CASSRGGRVTDTQYF. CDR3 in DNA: TGTGCCAGTAGTCGAGGGGGCAGGGTGACAGATACGCAGTATTTT.

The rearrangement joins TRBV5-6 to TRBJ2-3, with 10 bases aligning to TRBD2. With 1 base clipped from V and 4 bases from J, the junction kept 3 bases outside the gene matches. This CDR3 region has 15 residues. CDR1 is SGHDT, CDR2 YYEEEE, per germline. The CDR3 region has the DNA TGTGCCAGCAGCTTGAACGGACTAGCGGCAGATACGCAGTATTTT. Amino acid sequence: CASSLNGLAADTQYF.

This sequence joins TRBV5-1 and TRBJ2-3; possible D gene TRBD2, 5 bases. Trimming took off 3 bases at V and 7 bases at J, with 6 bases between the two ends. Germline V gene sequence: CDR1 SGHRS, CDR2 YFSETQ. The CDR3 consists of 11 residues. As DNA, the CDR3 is TGCGCCAGCAGCTCGGGGAATACGCAGTATTTT. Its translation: CASSSGNTQYF.

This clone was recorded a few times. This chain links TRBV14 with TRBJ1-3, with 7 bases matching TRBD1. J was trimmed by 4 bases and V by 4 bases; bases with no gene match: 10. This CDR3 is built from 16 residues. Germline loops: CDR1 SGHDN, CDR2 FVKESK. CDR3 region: CASSLGGGNSGNTIYF. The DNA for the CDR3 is TGTGCCAGCAGCCTGGGAGGGGGCAACTCCGGAAACACCATATATTTT. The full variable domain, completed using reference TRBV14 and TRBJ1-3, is EAGVTQFPSHSVIEKGQTVTLRCDPISGHDNLYWYRRVMGKEIKFLLHFVKESKQDESGMPNNRFLAERTGGTYSTLKVQPAELEDSGVYFCASSLGGGNSGNTIYFGEGSWLTVV.

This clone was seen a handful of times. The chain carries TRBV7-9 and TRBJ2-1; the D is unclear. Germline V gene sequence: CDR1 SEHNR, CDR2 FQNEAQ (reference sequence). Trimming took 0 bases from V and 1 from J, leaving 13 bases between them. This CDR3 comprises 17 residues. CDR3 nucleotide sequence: TGTGCCAGCAGCTTAGCGGGTCAGGTTGGTTCCTACAATGAGCAGTTCTTC. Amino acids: CASSLAGQVGSYNEQFF. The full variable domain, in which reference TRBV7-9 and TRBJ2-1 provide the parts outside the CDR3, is DTGVSQNPRHKITKRGQNVTFRCDPISEHNRLYWYRQTLGQGPEFLTYFQNEAQLEKSRLLSDRFSAERPKGSFSTLEIQRTEQGDSAMYLCASSLAGQVGSYNEQFFGPGTRLTVL.